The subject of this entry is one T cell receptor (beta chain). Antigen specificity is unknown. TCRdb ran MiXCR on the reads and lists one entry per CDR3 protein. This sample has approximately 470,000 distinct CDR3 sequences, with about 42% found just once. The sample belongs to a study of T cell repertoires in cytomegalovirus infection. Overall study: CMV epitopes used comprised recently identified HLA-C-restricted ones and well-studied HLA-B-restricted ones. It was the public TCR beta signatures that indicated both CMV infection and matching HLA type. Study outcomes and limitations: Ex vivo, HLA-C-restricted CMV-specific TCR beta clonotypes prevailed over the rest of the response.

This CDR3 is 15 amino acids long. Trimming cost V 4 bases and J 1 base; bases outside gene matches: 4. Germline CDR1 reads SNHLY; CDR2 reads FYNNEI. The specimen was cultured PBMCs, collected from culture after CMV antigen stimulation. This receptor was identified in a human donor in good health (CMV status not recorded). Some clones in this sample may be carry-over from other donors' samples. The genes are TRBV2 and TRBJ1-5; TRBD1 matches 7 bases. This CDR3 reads CASSGQGLSNQPQHF. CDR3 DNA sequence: TGTGCCAGCAGTGGACAGGGTTTGAGCAATCAGCCCCAGCATTTT.